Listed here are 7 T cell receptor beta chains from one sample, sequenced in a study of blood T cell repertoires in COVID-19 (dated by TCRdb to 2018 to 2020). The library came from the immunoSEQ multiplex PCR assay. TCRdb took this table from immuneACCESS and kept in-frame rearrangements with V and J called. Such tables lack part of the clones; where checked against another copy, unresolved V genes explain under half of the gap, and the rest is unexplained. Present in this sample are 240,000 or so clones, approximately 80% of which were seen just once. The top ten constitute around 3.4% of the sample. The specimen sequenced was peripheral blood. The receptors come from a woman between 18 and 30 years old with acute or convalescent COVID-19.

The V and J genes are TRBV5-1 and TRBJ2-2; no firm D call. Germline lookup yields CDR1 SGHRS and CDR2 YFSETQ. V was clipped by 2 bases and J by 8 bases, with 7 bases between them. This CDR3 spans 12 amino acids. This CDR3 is CASSFSTGELFF. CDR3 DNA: TGCGCCAGCAGCTTTTCTACGGGGGAGCTGTTTTTT.

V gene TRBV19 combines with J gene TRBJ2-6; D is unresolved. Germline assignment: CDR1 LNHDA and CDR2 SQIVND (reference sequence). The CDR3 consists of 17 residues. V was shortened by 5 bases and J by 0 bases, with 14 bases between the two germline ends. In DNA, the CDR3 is TGTGCCAGTAGTCCGAGGCCCCCCAACTCTGGGGCCAACGTCCTGACTTTC. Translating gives CASSPRPPNSGANVLTF.

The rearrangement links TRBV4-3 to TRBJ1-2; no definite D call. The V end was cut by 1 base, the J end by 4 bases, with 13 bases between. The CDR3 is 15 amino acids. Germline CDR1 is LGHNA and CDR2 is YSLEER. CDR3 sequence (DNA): TGCGCCAGCAGCCAAGGTCGGGTCCTAATCTATGGCTACACCTTC. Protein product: CASSQGRVLIYGYTF.

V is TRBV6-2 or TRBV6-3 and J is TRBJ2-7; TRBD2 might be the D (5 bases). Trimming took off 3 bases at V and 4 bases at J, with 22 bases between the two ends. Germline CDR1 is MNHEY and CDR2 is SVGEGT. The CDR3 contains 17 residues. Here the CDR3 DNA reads TGTGCCAGCAGTTATAAGTTGGGAGACACCGATTTTTACGAGCAGTACTTC. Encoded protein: CASSYKLGDTDFYEQYF.

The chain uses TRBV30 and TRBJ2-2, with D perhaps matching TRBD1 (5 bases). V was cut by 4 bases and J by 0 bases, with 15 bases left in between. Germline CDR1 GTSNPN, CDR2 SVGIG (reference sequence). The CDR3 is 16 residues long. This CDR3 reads CAWKNWGKTNTGELFF. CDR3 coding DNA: TGTGCCTGGAAGAACTGGGGCAAGACGAACACCGGGGAGCTGTTTTTT.

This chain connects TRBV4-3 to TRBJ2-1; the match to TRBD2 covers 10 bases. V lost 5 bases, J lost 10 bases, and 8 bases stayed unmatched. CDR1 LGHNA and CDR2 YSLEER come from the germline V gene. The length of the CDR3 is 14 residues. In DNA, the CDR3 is TGCGCCAGCAGCGGGCTAGCGGGAGAAAGCGAGCAGTTCTTC. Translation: CASSGLAGESEQFF.

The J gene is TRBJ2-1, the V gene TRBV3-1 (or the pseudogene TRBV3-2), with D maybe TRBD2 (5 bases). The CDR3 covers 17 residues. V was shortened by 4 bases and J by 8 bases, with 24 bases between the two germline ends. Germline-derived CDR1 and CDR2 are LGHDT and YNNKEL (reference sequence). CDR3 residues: CASSPIVGNGKIDEQFF. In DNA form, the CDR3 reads TGTGCCAGCAGCCCCATCGTCGGGAACGGTAAAATCGATGAGCAGTTCTTC.